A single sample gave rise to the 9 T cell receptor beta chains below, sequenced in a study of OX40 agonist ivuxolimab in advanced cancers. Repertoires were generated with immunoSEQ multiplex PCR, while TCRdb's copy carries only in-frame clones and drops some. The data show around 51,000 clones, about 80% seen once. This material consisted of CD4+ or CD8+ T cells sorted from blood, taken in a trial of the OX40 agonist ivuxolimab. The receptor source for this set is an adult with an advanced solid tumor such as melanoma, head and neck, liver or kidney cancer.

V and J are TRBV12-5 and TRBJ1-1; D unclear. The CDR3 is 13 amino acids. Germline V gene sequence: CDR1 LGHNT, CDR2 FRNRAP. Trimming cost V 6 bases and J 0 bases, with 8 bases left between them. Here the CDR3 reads CASGHAVNTEAFF. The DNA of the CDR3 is TGTGCTAGTGGACACGCAGTGAACACTGAAGCTTTCTTT. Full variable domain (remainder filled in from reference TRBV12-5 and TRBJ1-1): DARVTQTPRHKVTEMGQEVTMRCQPILGHNTVFWYRQTMMQGLELLAYFRNRAPLDDSGMPKDRFSAEMPDATLATLKIQPSEPRDSAVYFCASGHAVNTEAFFGQGTRLTVV.

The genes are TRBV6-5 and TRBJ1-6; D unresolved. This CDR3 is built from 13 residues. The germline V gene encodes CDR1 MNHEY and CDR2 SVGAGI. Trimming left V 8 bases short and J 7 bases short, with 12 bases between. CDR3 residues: CASCGSVNSPLHF. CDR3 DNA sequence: TGTGCCAGCTGCGGGTCAGTCAATTCACCCCTCCACTTT.

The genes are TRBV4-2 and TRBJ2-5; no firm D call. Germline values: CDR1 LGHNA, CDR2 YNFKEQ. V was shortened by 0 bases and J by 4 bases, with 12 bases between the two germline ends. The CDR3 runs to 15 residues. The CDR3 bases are TGTGCCAGCAGCCAAGATTTGAGGTTTCGAGAGACCCAGTACTTC. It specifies CASSQDLRFRETQYF.

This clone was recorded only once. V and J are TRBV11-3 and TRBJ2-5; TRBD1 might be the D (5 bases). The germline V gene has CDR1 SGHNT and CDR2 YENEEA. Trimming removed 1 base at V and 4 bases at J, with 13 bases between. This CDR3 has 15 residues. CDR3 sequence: CASSLGGQIGETQYF. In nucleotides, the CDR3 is TGTGCCAGCAGCTTAGGGGGCCAGATCGGAGAGACCCAGTACTTC. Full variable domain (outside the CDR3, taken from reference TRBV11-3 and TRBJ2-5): EAGVVQSPRYKIIEKKQPVAFWCNPISGHNTLYWYLQNLGQGPELLIRYENEEAVDDSQLPKDRFSAERLKGVDSTLKIQPAELGDSAVYLCASSLGGQIGETQYFGPGTRLLVL.

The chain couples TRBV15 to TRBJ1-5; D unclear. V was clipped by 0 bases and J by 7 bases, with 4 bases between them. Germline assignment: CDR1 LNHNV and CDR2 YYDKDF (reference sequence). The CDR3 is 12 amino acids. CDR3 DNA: TGTGCCACCAGCAGAGATCAACAGCCCCAGCATTTT. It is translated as CATSRDQQPQHF.

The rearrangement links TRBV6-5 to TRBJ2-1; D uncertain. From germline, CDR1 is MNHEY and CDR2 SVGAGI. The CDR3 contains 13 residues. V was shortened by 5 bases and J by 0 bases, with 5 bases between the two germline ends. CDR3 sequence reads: CASSRSSYNEQFF. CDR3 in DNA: TGTGCCAGCAGTCGGAGCTCCTACAATGAGCAGTTCTTC.

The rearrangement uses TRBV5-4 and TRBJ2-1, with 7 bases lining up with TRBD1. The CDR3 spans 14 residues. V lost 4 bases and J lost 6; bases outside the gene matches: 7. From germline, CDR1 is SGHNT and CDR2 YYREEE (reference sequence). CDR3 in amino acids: CASSGPTGSNEQFF. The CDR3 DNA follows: TGTGCCAGCAGCGGTCCGACAGGGAGCAATGAGCAGTTCTTC.

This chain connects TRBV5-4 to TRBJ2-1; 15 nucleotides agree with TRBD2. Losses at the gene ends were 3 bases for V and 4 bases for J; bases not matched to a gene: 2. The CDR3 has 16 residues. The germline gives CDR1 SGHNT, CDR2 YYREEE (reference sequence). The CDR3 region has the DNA TGTGCCAGCAGCTCCGGGACTAGCGGGGGGTACAATGAGCAGTTCTTC. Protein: CASSSGTSGGYNEQFF.

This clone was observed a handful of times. The chain's CDR3 is CASSELAGDQPQHF. The CDR3 nucleotides read TGTGCCAGCAGTGAATTGGCCGGAGACCAGCCCCAGCATTTT. The chain employs TRBV2 and TRBJ1-5; D gene uncertain. This CDR3 spans 14 amino acids. V shed 2 bases and J shed 7 bases, with 12 bases lying between them. The germline CDR1 and CDR2 sequences are SNHLY and FYNNEI.